The rows below give T cell receptor beta chains drawn from one sample of a study of blood T cell repertoires in COVID-19. Libraries were prepared by immunoSEQ multiplex PCR; TCRdb keeps only in-frame clonotypes and omits some of them. The repertoire holds 150,000 to 200,000 clones, with roughly 87% as singletons. What was sequenced was peripheral blood. These receptor sequences come from a man aged 18 to 29 who had recovered from COVID-19. CDR3s include the opening cysteine and the closing phenylalanine or tryptophan. The D gene is left open where the match is weak. Clone size is stated in some rows and not others, as once, few, many or a class when expanded.

v_gene,abundance,j_gene,d_gene,CDR3nt,CDR3aa
TRBV4-3,once,TRBJ1-4,NA,TGCGCCAGCAGCCATAGACAACCGGGGGGTGAAAAACTGTTTTTT,CASSHRQPGGEKLFF
TRBV9,NA,TRBJ2-7,NA,TGTGCCAGCAGCGTATTCGACATCTCCTACGAGCAGTACTTC,CASSVFDISYEQYF
TRBV14,once,TRBJ1-6,TRBD1,TGTGCCAGCAGCCACCTTATACAGGGGTATAATTCACCCCTCCACTTT,CASSHLIQGYNSPLHF
TRBV4-2,NA,TRBJ2-1,NA,TGTGCCAGCAGCAACCCCAAGGGGGATTTTCGCAATGAGCAGTTCTTC,CASSNPKGDFRNEQFF
TRBV5-1,few,TRBJ1-2,TRBD1,TGCGCCAGCGGTCCCGGGACAGGGTCCTATGGCTACACCTTC,CASGPGTGSYGYTF
TRBV3-1/TRBV3-2,NA,TRBJ1-2,NA,TGTGCCAGCAGCCAAGCAGAAGATGATGGCTACACCTTC,CASSQAEDDGYTF
TRBV27,NA,TRBJ2-1,NA,TGTGCCAGCAGTTTAAGTCTATTTAATGAGCAGTTCTTC,CASSLSLFNEQFF
TRBV7-2,NA,TRBJ2-7,TRBD2,TGTGCCAGCAGCTTAGTCGTAGCGGGAGGGGAAGAGCAGTACTTC,CASSLVVAGGEEQYF
TRBV7-8,few,TRBJ1-5,TRBD1,TGTGCCAGCAGCTTGGACAGGGGACAGCCCCAGCATTTT,CASSLDRGQPQHF
TRBV5-6,NA,TRBJ1-5,NA,TGTGCCAGCAGCTCCCAGGGGAATCAGCCCCAGCATTTT,CASSSQGNQPQHF
TRBV9,few,TRBJ2-1,TRBD2,TGTGCCAGCAGCTCTAGGGGACTAGCGGGACCCCGCTCCTACAATGAGCAGTTCTTC,CASSSRGLAGPRSYNEQFF
TRBV7-9,NA,TRBJ2-1,TRBD2,TGTGCCAGCAGCCCCACCGGGACCGGACTAGGAGGGAAGCAGTTCTTC,CASSPTGTGLGGKQFF
TRBV19,NA,TRBJ1-1,TRBD1,TGTGCCAGTAGTATAGCTGGAGGGGGCCCTGGCAACACTGAAGCTTTCTTT,CASSIAGGGPGNTEAFF
TRBV6-5,NA,TRBJ2-7,TRBD2,TGTGCCAGCAGTACACTAGCTGGGGGGGAAGAGCAGTACTTC,CASSTLAGGEEQYF
TRBV19,NA,TRBJ2-3,TRBD2,TGTGCCAGTAGTATAGATCATGGACTAGCGGGAGAGAATACGCAGTATTTT,CASSIDHGLAGENTQYF
TRBV5-1,NA,TRBJ2-3,TRBD2,TGCGCCAGCAGCTTGGTGCTAGCGGGAGGGTCCACAGATACGCAGTATTTT,CASSLVLAGGSTDTQYF
TRBV18,NA,TRBJ1-1,NA,TGTGCCAGCTCACCTACGGGCCTAGCACTTGAAGCTTTCTTT,CASSPTGLALEAFF
TRBV29-1,NA,TRBJ1-5,NA,TGCAGCGTTCGTCAGGGCATCACTCAGCCCCAGCATTTT,CSVRQGITQPQHF
TRBV6-4,NA,TRBJ2-7,TRBD2,TGTGCCAGCAGTGCCCTAGCGGGGGGTTCCGGAGAGCAGTACTTC,CASSALAGGSGEQYF
TRBV5-8,NA,TRBJ1-4,TRBD1,TGTGCCAGCAGCTCAGGACAGGGCGTAGTGGATAATGAAAAACTGTTTTTT,CASSSGQGVVDNEKLFF
TRBV18,once,TRBJ1-2,NA,TGTGCCAGCTCCCCGGGCGGGGGAAATGGCTACACCTTC,CASSPGGGNGYTF
TRBV20-1,NA,TRBJ1-2,NA,TGCAGTGCCCTCTCTAACTATGGCTACACCTTC,CSALSNYGYTF
TRBV5-6,NA,TRBJ2-3,NA,TGTGCCAGCAGCTTGTTGGGGGCGGAAAGCACAGATACGCAGTATTTT,CASSLLGAESTDTQYF
TRBV19,few,TRBJ2-2,TRBD2,TGTGCCAGTAGTATTCGGGCTAGCGGATTGAACACCGGGGAGCTGTTTTTT,CASSIRASGLNTGELFF
TRBV6-2/TRBV6-3,NA,TRBJ2-3,NA,TGTGCCAGCAGTTACGGTCTAGCAGGGGCAGATACGCAGTATTTT,CASSYGLAGADTQYF
TRBV7-2,NA,TRBJ2-7,TRBD2,TGTGCCAGCAGACGCTTGGGGACTATGTACGAGCAGTACTTC,CASRRLGTMYEQYF
TRBV10-3,NA,TRBJ1-2,NA,TGTGCCATCAGTGCGGAACTCAGGGGTGCTGGCCGTGTAGAAGGCTACACCTTC,CAISAELRGAGRVEGYTF
TRBV30,NA,TRBJ1-6,NA,TGTGCCTGGGGGAACCAGGGGATTTCACCCCTCCACTTT,CAWGNQGISPLHF
TRBV10-3,NA,TRBJ2-1,NA,TGTGCCATCAGTGGGGCACCCCTCTCCTACAATGAGCAGTTCTTC,CAISGAPLSYNEQFF
TRBV7-2,NA,TRBJ1-2,TRBD1,TGTGCCAGCAGCCCATACCAGGGGGCGGTCTATGGCTACACCTTC,CASSPYQGAVYGYTF
TRBV30,NA,TRBJ2-3,TRBD2,TGTGCCTGGGCACCGACTAGCCGCGGCAACACAGATACGCAGTATTTT,CAWAPTSRGNTDTQYF
TRBV25-1,once,TRBJ2-1,NA,TGTGCCACCTCGAGCGCCCCCGGCTCCTACAATGAGCAGTTCTTC,CATSSAPGSYNEQFF
TRBV6-6,NA,TRBJ2-7,TRBD2,TGTGCCAGCAGCTTCGGGACTAGCTCTACCTACGAGCAGTACTTC,CASSFGTSSTYEQYF
TRBV5-1,once,TRBJ2-2,NA,TGCGCCAGCAGCTTAGCACAGGGAGCCGGGGAGCTGTTTTTT,CASSLAQGAGELFF
TRBV7-3,NA,TRBJ2-3,TRBD1,TGTGCCAGCAGCCAGGACAGGTACTCCGGTACGCAGTATTTT,CASSQDRYSGTQYF
TRBV7-7,NA,TRBJ2-5,TRBD2,TGTGCTAGCAGCTTAATCGGGAGCGGGGTACGACAAGAGACCCAGTACTTC,CASSLIGSGVRQETQYF
TRBV7-3,once,TRBJ1-1,NA,TGTGCCAGCAGCTTCCCCGGAGCGGGGACTGAAGCTTTCTTT,CASSFPGAGTEAFF
TRBV28,NA,TRBJ2-6,NA,TGTGCCAGCAGTTTACAGATCTCTGGGGCCAACGTCCTGACTTTC,CASSLQISGANVLTF
TRBV19,NA,TRBJ1-2,TRBD1,TGTGCCAGTAGGGTAAATACAGGGGGCATCTCCTATGGCTACACCTTC,CASRVNTGGISYGYTF
TRBV27,NA,TRBJ2-3,TRBD1,TGTGCCAGCAGTTTAGACAGGGCGGGCACAGATACGCAGTATTTT,CASSLDRAGTDTQYF
TRBV24-1,NA,TRBJ2-3,TRBD1,TGTGCCACCAGTGATTTGCAGGACAGGTACAGCACAGATACGCAGTATTTT,CATSDLQDRYSTDTQYF
TRBV4-2,NA,TRBJ2-3,TRBD2,TGTGCCAGCAGCCAGGCGTCTAGCGGGAGTGGCACAGATACGCAGTATTTT,CASSQASSGSGTDTQYF
TRBV6-5,few,TRBJ2-2,NA,TGTGCCAGCAAGCGGACAGCGAACACCGGGGAGCTGTTTTTT,CASKRTANTGELFF
TRBV18,NA,TRBJ1-2,TRBD1,TGTGCCAGCTCGCTGGACAGGGGGAGGTATGGCTACACCTTC,CASSLDRGRYGYTF
TRBV4-3,few,TRBJ1-1,NA,TGCGCCAGCAGCCAAGATCTAAGGAGTGGAGCGGCTTTCTTT,CASSQDLRSGAAFF
TRBV4-1,NA,TRBJ1-2,NA,TGCGCCAGCAGCCAAGATTCACGAGGATCGGAGTCTTGGGGCTACACCTTC,CASSQDSRGSESWGYTF
TRBV29-1,NA,TRBJ1-1,NA,TGCAGCGTTTTGAGATATTTGAACACTGAAGCTTTCTTT,CSVLRYLNTEAFF
TRBV4-1,NA,TRBJ2-3,NA,TGCGCCAGCAGCCATTCCGGACGCCAAGGAGGAGATACGCAGTATTTT,CASSHSGRQGGDTQYF
TRBV7-2,NA,TRBJ1-1,TRBD1,TGTGCCAGCAGCCCGCAGGGGGTGAACACTGAAGCTTTCTTT,CASSPQGVNTEAFF
TRBV7-9,NA,TRBJ1-2,NA,TGTGCCAGCAGCTCCGGTCGCAGGGGCGCGGACTATGGCTACACCTTC,CASSSGRRGADYGYTF
TRBV6-5,NA,TRBJ2-2,TRBD1,TGTGCCAGCAGTTACTTGGGACAGGGTAACACCGGGGAGCTGTTTTTT,CASSYLGQGNTGELFF
TRBV18,NA,TRBJ2-5,NA,TGTGCCAGCTCACCAAGCTATGACAGCCAAGAGACCCAGTACTTC,CASSPSYDSQETQYF
TRBV3-1/TRBV3-2,once,TRBJ1-2,NA,TGTGCCAGCAGTCCTAAACCGACTGGCGGCTACACCTTC,CASSPKPTGGYTF
TRBV2,NA,TRBJ2-6,NA,TGTGCCAGCAGGGGAGAGGGCACTGGGGCCAACGTCCTGACTTTC,CASRGEGTGANVLTF
TRBV6-5,few,TRBJ2-2,TRBD1,TGTGCCAGCAGGAAGGGACAGGGAATCGGGGAGCTGTTTTTT,CASRKGQGIGELFF
TRBV5-4,NA,TRBJ2-1,NA,TGTGCCAGCAGCTTACGAACGGGGTGGGATAATGAGCAGTTCTTC,CASSLRTGWDNEQFF